This TCR beta chain was recorded in a study of CD8 T cells in Susac syndrome. RNA amounts of roughly 0.5 to 1 ug underwent reverse transcription with random hexamers. TCRdb re-derived calls from the immunoSEQ multiplex PCR reads in MiXCR, one entry per CDR3 protein. The sample lists approximately 200,000 distinct CDR3 sequences, 85% to 95% seen once, with 0.082% in the top ten. V lost 6 bases, J lost 4 bases, and 21 bases lay in between. This CDR3 comprises 16 residues. Per the germline V gene, CDR1 is MNHEY and CDR2 is SMNVEV (reference sequence). This sequence originates from a human donor with multiple sclerosis. The genes are TRBV27 and TRBJ1-2; D not resolved. Sequencing was done on a sample of CD4+ T cells from PBMCs. CDR3 sequence: CASRDRAGIRGYGYTF. For the CDR3, the DNA is TGTGCCAGCAGGGACCGCGCTGGTATTCGGGGCTATGGCTACACCTTC.